The rows below give T cell receptor beta chains drawn from one sample of a study of response to subunit inactivated influenza vaccine. TCRdb re-called the RT-PCR reads with MiXCR, one entry per CDR3 protein. The repertoire includes 610,000 or so distinct CDR3 sequences, approximately 14% of them detected once, and 11% sits in the top ten. The sample in question was PBMCs from blood, obtained 12 days after vaccination. The source is a man aged 50 to 60 who received an inactivated influenza vaccine. CDR3s include the opening cysteine and the closing phenylalanine or tryptophan. D genes are given only for firm matches. A clone size is listed for some rows: how often the clone was seen (once, few, many), or a class if it is expanded.

j_call clone_size d_call cdr3_length v_call cdr3_nt cdr3_aa
TRBJ2-7 NA NA 16 TRBV5-1 TGCGCCAGCAGCCCCTGGACATCCTCTACGGCCTACGAGCAGTACTTC CASSPWTSSTAYEQYF
TRBJ2-2 many NA 13 TRBV29-1 TGCAGCACCTGGACAGTGAACACCGGGGAGCTGTTTTTT CSTWTVNTGELFF
TRBJ2-4 few NA 16 TRBV28 TGTGCCAGCAGGCCCACAGGAAAATTAGCCAAAAACATTCAGTACTTC CASRPTGKLAKNIQYF
TRBJ2-1 few TRBD2 15 TRBV28 TGTGCCAGCAGTTTCATGGGACTAGCGATTAGGGAGCAGTTCTTC CASSFMGLAIREQFF
TRBJ1-1 NA NA 16 TRBV11-2 TGTGCCAGCAGCTCCCCTAGGACAGCGGGGAGGACTGAAGCTTTCTTT CASSSPRTAGRTEAFF
TRBJ2-7 many NA 14 TRBV12-3/TRBV12-4 TGTGCCAGCAGCCAACTACAGGGCTCCTACGAGCAGTACTTC CASSQLQGSYEQYF
TRBJ2-3 few TRBD1 17 TRBV7-9 TGTGCCAGCAGTCTAGCCAACAGGGGGTCCCTAGGGGATACGCAGTATTTT CASSLANRGSLGDTQYF
TRBJ1-1 once NA 15 TRBV20-1 TGCAGTGCTAGCCTAGATCAGACTATGAAGACTGAAGCTTTCTTT CSASLDQTMKTEAFF
TRBJ2-5 few NA 18 TRBV29-1 TGCAGCGTTGAAGACTGGGCAGAAACAGCCACGTACCAAGAGACCCAGTACTTC CSVEDWAETATYQETQYF
TRBJ2-5 NA TRBD2 13 TRBV20-1 TGCAGTGCCCGGGGGGAGTACCAAGAGACCCAGTACTTC CSARGEYQETQYF
TRBJ1-1 NA NA 13 TRBV6-1 TGTGCCAGCAAGGAGGTCAGTGACACTGAAGCTTTCTTT CASKEVSDTEAFF
TRBJ2-3 NA NA 15 TRBV30 TGTGCCTGGAGTGTACCGAGGCCGAGCACAGATACGCAGTATTTT CAWSVPRPSTDTQYF
TRBJ2-7 few TRBD2 15 TRBV6-2/TRBV6-3 TGTGCCAGCAGTTACTCGGGACTAGCGGTCTACGAGCAGTACTTC CASSYSGLAVYEQYF
TRBJ2-3 few TRBD2 16 TRBV3-1 TGTGCCAGCTCCCACACTAGCGGGAGGCGAAAGGATACGCAGTATTTT CASSHTSGRRKDTQYF
TRBJ2-4 NA TRBD2 17 TRBV12-3/TRBV12-4 TGTGCCAGCAGGGGTAGCGGGAGGGAAAGGGCCAAAAACATTCAGTACTTC CASRGSGRERAKNIQYF
TRBJ2-3 few NA 16 TRBV5-6 TGTGCCAGCAGCTTGGTTAGTAGGGTCGGCTGGGATACGCAGTATTTT CASSLVSRVGWDTQYF
TRBJ2-1 NA TRBD2 14 TRBV20-1 TGCAGTGCGCATACTAGCGGGCGATACAATGAGCAGTTCTTC CSAHTSGRYNEQFF
TRBJ1-2 few TRBD1 15 TRBV20-1 TGCAGTGCTAGGACAGGGACAACCCTGGGGTATGGCTACACCTTC CSARTGTTLGYGYTF
TRBJ2-7 many NA 14 TRBV5-1 TGCGCCAGCAGCTTGAGCAGGGGTCCCTACGAGCAGTACTTC CASSLSRGPYEQYF
TRBJ1-4 few NA 17 TRBV7-9 TGTGCCAGCAGCTCAGGAGGAGGGCCTTCCTCAGTGGGAAAACTGTTTTTT CASSSGGGPSSVGKLFF
TRBJ1-1 NA TRBD1 15 TRBV12-3/TRBV12-4 TGTGCCAGCAGTTGGGGGGACAGGGGGCTGACTGAAGCTTTCTTT CASSWGDRGLTEAFF
TRBJ2-7 few NA 14 TRBV3-1 TGTGCCAGCAGCCAAGTCCCCTGGGACTACGAGCAGTACTTC CASSQVPWDYEQYF
TRBJ2-3 few NA 16 TRBV29-1 TGCAGCGCGCAGGGGACCCTTTTTACTAGCACAGATACGCAGTATTTT CSAQGTLFTSTDTQYF
TRBJ2-7 few NA 14 TRBV6-5 TGTGCCAGCAGTTACTCCACCCCAATCTACGAGCAGTACTTC CASSYSTPIYEQYF
TRBJ2-2 NA NA 16 TRBV5-6 TGTGCCAGCAGCTGGGGGGCAGGGGTTACCACCGGGGAGCTGTTTTTT CASSWGAGVTTGELFF
TRBJ1-1 NA NA 13 TRBV25-1 TGTGCCAGCAGTGATAGTAATACGGTTGAAGCTTTCTTT CASSDSNTVEAFF
TRBJ1-5 few NA 14 TRBV7-2 TGTGCCAGCAGCTTAAGGCGGAGCAATCAGCCCCAGCATTTT CASSLRRSNQPQHF
TRBJ1-3 few NA 16 TRBV11-1 TGTGCCAGCAGCTTTGGACAGCGAGTCTCTGGAAACACCATATATTTT CASSFGQRVSGNTIYF
TRBJ2-2 many TRBD2 13 TRBV4-1 TGCGCCAGCAGCCGACTAGCCACCGGGGAGCTGTTTTTT CASSRLATGELFF
TRBJ2-1 once TRBD1 17 TRBV5-1 TGCGCCAGCAGCTTGGCGGGGCCGGGACAGGGTTCCAATGAGCAGTTCTTC CASSLAGPGQGSNEQFF
TRBJ1-5 NA NA 15 TRBV19 TGTACCAGTAGTATAGGAGCGGGGGTGCATCAGCCCCAGCATTTT CTSSIGAGVHQPQHF
TRBJ1-1 NA NA 12 TRBV5-1 TGCGCCAGCAGGGTATCTAACACTGAAGCTTTCTTT CASRVSNTEAFF
TRBJ1-5 many TRBD1 17 TRBV14 TGTGCCAGCAGCCAAGATTTCGGACAGGGGATGGGTCAGCCCCAGCATTTT CASSQDFGQGMGQPQHF
TRBJ2-7 NA NA 13 TRBV20-1 TGCAGTGCTAGAGTGCGGGTAGGGAGCGAGCAGTACTTC CSARVRVGSEQYF
TRBJ1-1 few NA 12 TRBV29-1 TGCAGCGTTTCGGACAGTTCCACTGAAGCTTTCTTT CSVSDSSTEAFF
TRBJ2-5 many TRBD2 16 TRBV4-2 TGTGCCAGCAGCCGTATAAGCGGGGGGGCGGGAGAGACCCAGTACTTC CASSRISGGAGETQYF
TRBJ2-3 NA NA 12 TRBV5-6 TGTGCCAGCAGCGGCAGGGGAGATACGCAGTATTTT CASSGRGDTQYF
TRBJ1-1 few NA 14 TRBV12-3/TRBV12-4 TGTGCCAGCAGCCCCACACATATGAACACTGAAGCTTTCTTT CASSPTHMNTEAFF
TRBJ2-5 few TRBD1 14 TRBV6-5 TGTGCCAGCAGTTACGGGACAGGGAAAGAGACCCAGTACTTC CASSYGTGKETQYF
TRBJ2-7 NA NA 14 TRBV27 TGTGCCAGCAGTCCACCCCCGGGCATCTACGAGCAGTACTTC CASSPPPGIYEQYF
TRBJ1-2 NA NA 15 TRBV7-9 TGTGCCAGCAGCTTAGCGGACAGTCTGGGCTATGGCTACACCTTC CASSLADSLGYGYTF
TRBJ1-1 NA TRBD1 15 TRBV12-3/TRBV12-4 TGTGCCAGCAATAACAGGGGGCGAGAGAACACTGAAGCTTTCTTT CASNNRGRENTEAFF
TRBJ2-2 NA NA 14 TRBV4-3 TGCGCCAGCAGCCAAGATAAAGGCACCGGGGAGCTGTTTTTT CASSQDKGTGELFF
TRBJ2-7 few TRBD1 14 TRBV11-2 TGTGCCAGCAGCTTGGCAGGGGGCTACTACGAGCAGTACTTC CASSLAGGYYEQYF
TRBJ2-2 few NA 13 TRBV24-1 TGTGCCACCATGGACTTGAACACCGGGGAGCTGTTTTTT CATMDLNTGELFF
TRBJ2-3 NA NA 12 TRBV4-3 TGCGCCAGCAGTCGTGACAAATATACGCAGTATTTT CASSRDKYTQYF
TRBJ1-3 few NA 14 TRBV9 TGTGCCAGCAGCCCTAGTCAGACTGGAAACACCATATATTTT CASSPSQTGNTIYF
TRBJ2-6 NA NA 14 TRBV11-2 TGTGCCAGCAGCTTATCCCCTGGGGCCAACGTCCTGACTTTC CASSLSPGANVLTF
TRBJ1-2 NA NA 13 TRBV20-1 TGCAGTGCTAGAGACCGGATCCGGTATCACTACACCTTC CSARDRIRYHYTF
TRBJ2-2 few NA 12 TRBV5-6 TGTGCCAGCAGCTGGAGGGACGGGGAGCTGTTTTTT CASSWRDGELFF
TRBJ1-1 NA NA 12 TRBV28 TGTGTCAGCAGTTTGGGCAGGCCTGAAGCTTTCTTT CVSSLGRPEAFF
TRBJ2-1 few NA 12 TRBV20-1 TGCAGTGCCATCCCCAGTAACAATGAGCAGTTCTTC CSAIPSNNEQFF
TRBJ1-1 few NA 13 TRBV20-1 TGCAGTGCCCAGAGGGGCAGTAACACTGAAGCTTTCTTT CSAQRGSNTEAFF
TRBJ2-5 NA TRBD1 14 TRBV10-1 TGCGCCAGCAGCCCGGGACAGTCCCTTGGGACCCAGTACTTC CASSPGQSLGTQYF
TRBJ2-7 few NA 16 TRBV27 TGTGCCAGCAGTTTAAGGCCCTTATCGGTGGACTACGAGCAGTACTTC CASSLRPLSVDYEQYF
TRBJ2-1 NA TRBD2 17 TRBV4-1 TGCGCCAGCAGCCAGCCCACAGGGACTAGCGGGCACAATGAGCAGTTCTTC CASSQPTGTSGHNEQFF